This TCR beta chain was sequenced in a study of glioma-infiltrating T cells after dendritic cell vaccination. Generated by immunoSEQ multiplex PCR, the TCRdb table keeps only in-frame clones and is missing some. The sample records around 100,000 clones, 81% being singletons. The source was blood, collected before dendritic cell vaccination. The source is a human donor with glioblastoma.

CDR3 sequence (DNA): TGTGCCAGCAGCCAACAGACTAGCGGGGAGGGCATGATCCAGTACTTC. The encoded protein is CASSQQTSGEGMIQYF. V gene TRBV5-4 combines with J gene TRBJ2-5; 11 bases are shared with TRBD2. CDR1 and CDR2 from the germline V gene are SGHNT and YYREEE (reference sequence). The J segment lost 10 bases and the V segment lost 4 bases, leaving 15 bases of the junction unmatched. This CDR3 has 16 residues.